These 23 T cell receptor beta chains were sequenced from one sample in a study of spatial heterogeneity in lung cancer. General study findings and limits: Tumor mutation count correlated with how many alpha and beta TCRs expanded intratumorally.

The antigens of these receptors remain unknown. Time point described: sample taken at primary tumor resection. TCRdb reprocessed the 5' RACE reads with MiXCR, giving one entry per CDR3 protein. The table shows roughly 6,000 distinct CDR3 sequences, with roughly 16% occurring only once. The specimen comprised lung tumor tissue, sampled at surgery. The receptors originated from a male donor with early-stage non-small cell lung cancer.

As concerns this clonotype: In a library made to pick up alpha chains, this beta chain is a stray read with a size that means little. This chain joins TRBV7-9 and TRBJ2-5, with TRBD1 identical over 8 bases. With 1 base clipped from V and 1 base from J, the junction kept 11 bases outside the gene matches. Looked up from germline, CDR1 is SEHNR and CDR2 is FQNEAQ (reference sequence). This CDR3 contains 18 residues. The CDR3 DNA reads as TGTGCCAGCAGCTTAGACGATTACCGGGACAGGACCCAAGAGACCCAGTACTTC. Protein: CASSLDDYRDRTQETQYF. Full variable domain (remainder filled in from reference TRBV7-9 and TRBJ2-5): DTGVSQNPRHKITKRGQNVTFRCDPISEHNRLYWYRQTLGQGPEFLTYFQNEAQLEKSRLLSDRFSAERPKGSFSTLEIQRTEQGDSAMYLCASSLDDYRDRTQETQYFGPGTRLLVL.

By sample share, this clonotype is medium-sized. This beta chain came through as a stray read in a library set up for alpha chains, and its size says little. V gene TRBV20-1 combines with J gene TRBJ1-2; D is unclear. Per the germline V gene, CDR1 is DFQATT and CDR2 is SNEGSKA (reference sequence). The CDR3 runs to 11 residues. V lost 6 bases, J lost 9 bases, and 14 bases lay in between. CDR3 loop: CSALNSPRYTF. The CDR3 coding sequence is TGCAGTGCCCTGAACTCCCCCCGCTACACCTTC.

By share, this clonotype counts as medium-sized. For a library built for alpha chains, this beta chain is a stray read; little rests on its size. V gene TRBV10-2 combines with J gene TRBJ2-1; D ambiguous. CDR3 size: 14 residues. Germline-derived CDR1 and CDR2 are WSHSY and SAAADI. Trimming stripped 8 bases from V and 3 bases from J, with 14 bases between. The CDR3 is CASQFLIGYNEQFF. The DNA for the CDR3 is TGCGCCAGCCAGTTCCTTATAGGCTACAATGAGCAGTTCTTC.

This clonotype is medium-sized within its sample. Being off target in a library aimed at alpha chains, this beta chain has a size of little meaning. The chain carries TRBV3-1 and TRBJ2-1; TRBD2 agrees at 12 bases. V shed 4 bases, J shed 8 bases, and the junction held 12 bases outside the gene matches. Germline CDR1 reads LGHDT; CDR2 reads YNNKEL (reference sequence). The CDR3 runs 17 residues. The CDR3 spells CASSPPPSSGRADEQFF. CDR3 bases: TGTGCCAGCAGCCCCCCTCCCTCTAGCGGGAGGGCCGATGAGCAGTTCTTC.

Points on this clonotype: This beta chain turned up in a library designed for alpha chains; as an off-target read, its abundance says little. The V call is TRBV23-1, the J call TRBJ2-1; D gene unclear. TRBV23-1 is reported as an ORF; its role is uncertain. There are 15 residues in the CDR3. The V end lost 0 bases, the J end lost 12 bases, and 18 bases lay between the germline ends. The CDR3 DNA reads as TGCGCCAGCAGTCAATCGTTAGCACCCCCCGAGGCGCAGTTCTTC. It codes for CASSQSLAPPEAQFF.

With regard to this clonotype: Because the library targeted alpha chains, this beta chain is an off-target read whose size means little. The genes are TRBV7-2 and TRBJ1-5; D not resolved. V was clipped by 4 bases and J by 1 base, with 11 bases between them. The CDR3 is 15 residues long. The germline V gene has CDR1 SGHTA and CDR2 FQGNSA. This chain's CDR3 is CASSSRAGSNQPQHF. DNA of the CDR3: TGTGCCAGCAGCTCGCGCGCTGGGAGCAATCAGCCCCAGCATTTT.

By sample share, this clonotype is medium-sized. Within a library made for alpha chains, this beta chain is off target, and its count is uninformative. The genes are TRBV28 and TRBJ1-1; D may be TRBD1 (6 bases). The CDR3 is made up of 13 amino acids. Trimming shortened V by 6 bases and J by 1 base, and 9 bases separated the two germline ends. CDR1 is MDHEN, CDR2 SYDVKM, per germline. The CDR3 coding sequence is TGTGCCAGCAGGCCGGGACAGAACACTGAAGCTTTCTTT. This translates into CASRPGQNTEAFF.

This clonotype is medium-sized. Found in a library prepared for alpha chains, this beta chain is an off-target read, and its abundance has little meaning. The CDR3, as DNA: TGTGCCAGCAGCTTAAGTGTGGGGAGCACAGATACGCAGTATTTT. It specifies CASSLSVGSTDTQYF. This chain connects TRBV7-3 to TRBJ2-3; D unresolved. Germline CDR1 reads SGHTA; CDR2 reads FQGTGA. The germline V and J ends were trimmed by 1 base and 0 bases, with 8 bases remaining between them. This CDR3 contains 15 residues.

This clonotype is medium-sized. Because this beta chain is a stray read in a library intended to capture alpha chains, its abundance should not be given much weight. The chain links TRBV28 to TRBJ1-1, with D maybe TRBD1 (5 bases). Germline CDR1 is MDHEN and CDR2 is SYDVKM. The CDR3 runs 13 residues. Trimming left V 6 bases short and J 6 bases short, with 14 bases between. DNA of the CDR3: TGTGCCAGCAGCTCAAGTCGGGGGTCTGAAGCTTTCTTT. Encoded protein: CASSSSRGSEAFF.

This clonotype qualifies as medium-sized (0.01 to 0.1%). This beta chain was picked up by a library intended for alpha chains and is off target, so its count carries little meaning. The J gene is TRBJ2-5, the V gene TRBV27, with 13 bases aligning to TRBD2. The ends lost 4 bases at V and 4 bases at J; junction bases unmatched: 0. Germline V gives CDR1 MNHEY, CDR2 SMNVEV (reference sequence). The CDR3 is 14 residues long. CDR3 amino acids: CASSWTSGGETQYF. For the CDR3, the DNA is TGTGCCAGCAGTTGGACTAGCGGGGGAGAGACCCAGTACTTC.

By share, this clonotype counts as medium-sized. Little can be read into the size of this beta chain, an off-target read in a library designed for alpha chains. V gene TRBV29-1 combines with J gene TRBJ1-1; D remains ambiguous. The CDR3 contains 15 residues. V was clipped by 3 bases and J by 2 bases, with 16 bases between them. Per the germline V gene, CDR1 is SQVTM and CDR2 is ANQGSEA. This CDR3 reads CSVDVAARGNTEAFF. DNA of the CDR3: TGCAGCGTTGACGTGGCCGCCCGGGGTAACACTGAAGCTTTCTTT.

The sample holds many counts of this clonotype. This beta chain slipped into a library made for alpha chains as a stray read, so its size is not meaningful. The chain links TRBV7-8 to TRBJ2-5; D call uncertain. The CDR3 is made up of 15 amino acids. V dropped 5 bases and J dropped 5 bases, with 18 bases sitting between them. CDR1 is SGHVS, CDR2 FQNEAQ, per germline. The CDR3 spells CASSLNPGSVETQYF. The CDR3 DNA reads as TGTGCCAGCAGCCTCAACCCAGGATCGGTCGAGACCCAGTACTTC.

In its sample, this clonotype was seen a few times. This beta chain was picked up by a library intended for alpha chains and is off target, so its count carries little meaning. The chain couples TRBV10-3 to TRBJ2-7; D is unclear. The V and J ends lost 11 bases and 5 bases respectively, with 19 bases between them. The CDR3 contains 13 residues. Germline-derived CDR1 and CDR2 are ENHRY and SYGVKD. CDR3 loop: CAARREALDEQYF. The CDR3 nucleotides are TGTGCCGCGCGAAGGGAAGCACTGGACGAGCAGTACTTC.

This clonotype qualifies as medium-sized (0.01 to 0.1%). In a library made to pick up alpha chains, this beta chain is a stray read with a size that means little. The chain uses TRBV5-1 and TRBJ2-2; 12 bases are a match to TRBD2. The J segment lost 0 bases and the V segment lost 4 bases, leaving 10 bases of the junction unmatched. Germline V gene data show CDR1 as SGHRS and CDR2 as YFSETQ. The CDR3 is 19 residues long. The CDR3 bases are TGCGCCAGCAGCCCCCTCACTAGCGGGGGGACCCCGAACACCGGGGAGCTGTTTTTT. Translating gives CASSPLTSGGTPNTGELFF.

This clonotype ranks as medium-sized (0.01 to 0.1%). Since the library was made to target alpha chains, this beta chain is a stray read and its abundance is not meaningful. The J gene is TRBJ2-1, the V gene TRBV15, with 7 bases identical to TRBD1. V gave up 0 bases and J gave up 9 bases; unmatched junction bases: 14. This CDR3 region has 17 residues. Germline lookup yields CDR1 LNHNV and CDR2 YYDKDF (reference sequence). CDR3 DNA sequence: TGTGCCACCAGCAGAGATTACAACCCGCCGACAGGGACTGAGCAGTTCTTC. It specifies CATSRDYNPPTGTEQFF.

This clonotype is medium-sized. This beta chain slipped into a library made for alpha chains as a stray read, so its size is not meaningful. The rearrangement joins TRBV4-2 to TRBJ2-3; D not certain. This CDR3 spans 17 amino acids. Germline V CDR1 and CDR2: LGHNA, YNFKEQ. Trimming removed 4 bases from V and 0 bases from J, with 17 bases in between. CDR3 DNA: TGTGCCAGCAGCCTTACGCCAGGCCCACATAGCACAGATACGCAGTATTTT. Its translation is CASSLTPGPHSTDTQYF.

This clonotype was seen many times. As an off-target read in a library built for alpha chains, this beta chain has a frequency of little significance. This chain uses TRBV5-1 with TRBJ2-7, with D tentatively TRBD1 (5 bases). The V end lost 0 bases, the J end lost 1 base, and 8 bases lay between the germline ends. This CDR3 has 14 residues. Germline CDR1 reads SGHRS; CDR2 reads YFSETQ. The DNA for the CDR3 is TGCGCCAGCAGCTTGGAGGGGTCTTCCTACGAGCAGTACTTC. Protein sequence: CASSLEGSSYEQYF.

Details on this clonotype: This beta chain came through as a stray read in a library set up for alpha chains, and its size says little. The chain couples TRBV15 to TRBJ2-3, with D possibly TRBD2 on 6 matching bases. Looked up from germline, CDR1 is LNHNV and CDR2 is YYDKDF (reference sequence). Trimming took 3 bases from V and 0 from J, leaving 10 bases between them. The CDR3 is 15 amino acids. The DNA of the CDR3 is TGTGCCACCAGCAGGGGGGGTCTTAGCACAGATACGCAGTATTTT. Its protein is CATSRGGLSTDTQYF. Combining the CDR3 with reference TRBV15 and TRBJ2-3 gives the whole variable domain DAMVIQNPRYQVTQFGKPVTLSCSQTLNHNVMYWYQQKSSQAPKLLFHYYDKDFNNEADTPDNFQSRRPNTSFCFLDIRSPGLGDTAMYLCATSRGGLSTDTQYFGPGTRLTVL.

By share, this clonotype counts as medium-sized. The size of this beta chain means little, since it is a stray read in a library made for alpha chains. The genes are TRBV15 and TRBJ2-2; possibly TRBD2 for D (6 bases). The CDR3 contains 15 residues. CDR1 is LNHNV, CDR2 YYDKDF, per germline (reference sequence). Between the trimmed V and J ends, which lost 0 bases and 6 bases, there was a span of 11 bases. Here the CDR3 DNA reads TGTGCCACCAGCAGAGAAACCGGGACTTCCGGGGAGCTGTTTTTT. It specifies CATSRETGTSGELFF.

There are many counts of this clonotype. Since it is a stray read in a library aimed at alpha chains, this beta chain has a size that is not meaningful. The CDR3 DNA is TGTGCCAGCAGCTTAGGCACACCACCAGATACGCAGTATTTT. It codes for CASSLGTPPDTQYF. J is TRBJ2-3 and V is TRBV7-3; D not certain. This CDR3 region has 14 residues. Trimming took 2 bases from V and 4 from J, leaving 10 bases between them. Germline V gives CDR1 SGHTA, CDR2 FQGTGA.

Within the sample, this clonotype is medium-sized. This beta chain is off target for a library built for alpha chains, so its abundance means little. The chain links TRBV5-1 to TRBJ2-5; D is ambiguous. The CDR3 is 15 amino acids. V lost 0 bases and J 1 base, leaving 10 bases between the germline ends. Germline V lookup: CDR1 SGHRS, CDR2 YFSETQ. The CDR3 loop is CASSLGLARQETQYF. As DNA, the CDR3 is TGCGCCAGCAGCTTGGGCTTGGCCCGCCAAGAGACCCAGTACTTC.

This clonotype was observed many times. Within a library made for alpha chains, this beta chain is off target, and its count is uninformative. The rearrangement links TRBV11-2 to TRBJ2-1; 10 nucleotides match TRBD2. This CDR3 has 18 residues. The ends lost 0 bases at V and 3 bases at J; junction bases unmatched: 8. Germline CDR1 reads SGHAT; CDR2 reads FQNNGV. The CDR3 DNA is TGTGCCAGCAGCTTAGAAACTAGCGGGAAGCCTTTCTACAATGAGCAGTTCTTC. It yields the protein CASSLETSGKPFYNEQFF.

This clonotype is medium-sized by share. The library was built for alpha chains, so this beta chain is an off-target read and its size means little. This CDR3 is CASSLASSGYTGELFF. The DNA for the CDR3 is TGTGCCAGCAGCTTAGCCTCGTCTGGGTACACCGGGGAGCTGTTTTTT. This chain uses TRBV11-2 with TRBJ2-2; D is undetermined. The V gene's germline CDR1 is SGHAT and CDR2 FQNNGV. The CDR3 is 16 amino acids. V was pared by 1 base and J by 3 bases, with 12 bases between.